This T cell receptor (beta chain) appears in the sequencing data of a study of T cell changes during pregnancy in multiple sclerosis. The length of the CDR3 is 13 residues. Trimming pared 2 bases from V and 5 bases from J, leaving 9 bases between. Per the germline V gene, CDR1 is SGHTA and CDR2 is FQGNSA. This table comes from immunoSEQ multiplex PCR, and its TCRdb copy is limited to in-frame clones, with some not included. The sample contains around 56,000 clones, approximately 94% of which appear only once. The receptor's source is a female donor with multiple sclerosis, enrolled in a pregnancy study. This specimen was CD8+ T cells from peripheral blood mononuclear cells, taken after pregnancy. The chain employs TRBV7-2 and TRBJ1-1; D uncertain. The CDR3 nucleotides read TGTGCCAGCAGCTTAACAGAGGGAACTGAAGCTTTCTTT. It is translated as CASSLTEGTEAFF.